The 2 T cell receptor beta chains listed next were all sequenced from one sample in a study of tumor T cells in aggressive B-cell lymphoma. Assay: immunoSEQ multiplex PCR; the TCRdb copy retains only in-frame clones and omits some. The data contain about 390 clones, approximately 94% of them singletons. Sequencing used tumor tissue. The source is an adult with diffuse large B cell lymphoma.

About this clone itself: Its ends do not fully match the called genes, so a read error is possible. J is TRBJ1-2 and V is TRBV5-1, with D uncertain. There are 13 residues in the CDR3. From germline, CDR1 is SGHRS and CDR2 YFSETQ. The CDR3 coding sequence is TGCGCCAGCAGATTGGCGGTTAACTATGGCTACACCTTC. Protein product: CASRLAVNYGYTF.

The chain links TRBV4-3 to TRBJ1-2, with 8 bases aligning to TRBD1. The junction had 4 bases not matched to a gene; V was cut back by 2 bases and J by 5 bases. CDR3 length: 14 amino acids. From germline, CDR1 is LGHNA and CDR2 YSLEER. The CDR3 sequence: CASSQRTGTYGYTF. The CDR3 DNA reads TGCGCCAGCAGCCAAAGGACAGGGACTTATGGCTACACCTTC.